This T cell receptor beta chain emerged from a study of blood T cell repertoires in COVID-19. As for the study in general: The samples span acute and convalescent COVID-19 from the United States, Italy and Spain. PBMCs, B-cell-depleted T cells, or T cells provided the cDNA or gDNA that made up the material.

Authors' analysis steps: Amplification of reference gene primers was used by the study to estimate nucleated cell counts. Assay: immunoSEQ multiplex PCR; the TCRdb copy retains only in-frame clones and omits some. V and J calls and clone size are given by that table; D and trimming were obtained from the DNA. This sample has roughly 300,000 clones; around 86% occur once, and the top ten carry about 1.6%. The CDR3 extends over 12 amino acids. The germline V gene encodes CDR1 SQVTM and CDR2 ANQGSEA. V gave up 2 bases and J gave up 6 bases, with 10 bases separating them. This clonotype was obtained from a woman aged 40 to 50 who had recovered from COVID-19. This rearrangement joins TRBV29-1 to TRBJ1-2; D gene unclear. The source material was peripheral blood. CDR3 nucleotide sequence: TGCAGCGTTGAATTCGGGCGGGATGGCTACACCTTC. Translated, it gives CSVEFGRDGYTF. Complete variable domain (other parts from reference TRBV29-1 and TRBJ1-2): SAVISQKPSRDICQRGTSLTIQCQVDSQVTMMFWYRQQPGQSLTLIATANQGSEATYESGFVIDKFPISRPNLTFSTLTVSNMSPEDSSIYLCSVEFGRDGYTFGSGTRLTVV.